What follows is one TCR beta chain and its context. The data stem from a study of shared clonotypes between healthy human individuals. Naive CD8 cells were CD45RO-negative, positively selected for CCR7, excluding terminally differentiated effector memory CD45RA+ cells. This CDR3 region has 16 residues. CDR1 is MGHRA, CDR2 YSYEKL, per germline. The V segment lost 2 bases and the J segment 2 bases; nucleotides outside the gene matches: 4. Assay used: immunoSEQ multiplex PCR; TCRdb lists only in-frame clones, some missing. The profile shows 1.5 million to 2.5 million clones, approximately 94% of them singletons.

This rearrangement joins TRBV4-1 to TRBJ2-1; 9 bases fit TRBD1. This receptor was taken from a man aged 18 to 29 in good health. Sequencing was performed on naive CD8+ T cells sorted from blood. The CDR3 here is CASSQRQGDTYNEQFF. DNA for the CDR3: TGCGCCAGCAGCCAACGACAGGGGGATACCTACAATGAGCAGTTCTTC.